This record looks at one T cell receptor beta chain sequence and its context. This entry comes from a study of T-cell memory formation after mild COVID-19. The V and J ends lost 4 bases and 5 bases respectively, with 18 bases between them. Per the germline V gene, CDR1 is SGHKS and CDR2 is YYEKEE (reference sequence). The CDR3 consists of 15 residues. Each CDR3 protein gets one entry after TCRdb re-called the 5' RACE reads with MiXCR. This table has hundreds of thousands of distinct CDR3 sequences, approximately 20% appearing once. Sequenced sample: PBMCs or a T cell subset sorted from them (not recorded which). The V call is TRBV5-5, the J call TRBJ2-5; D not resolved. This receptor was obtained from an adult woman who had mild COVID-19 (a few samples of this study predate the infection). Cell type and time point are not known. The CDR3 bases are TGTGCCAGCAGCGACGTCCCGACCGTCGGGGAGACCCAGTACTTC. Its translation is CASSDVPTVGETQYF.